A single sample gave rise to the 2 T cell receptor beta chains below, sequenced in a study of metastatic and nonmetastatic thyroid tumors. TCRdb re-called the PCR reads with MiXCR. In the table there are roughly 29,000 clones, 20% to 25% of which are singletons. Prior to thyroid surgery, none of the patients had received any treatment. The material sequenced was blood. Receptors were obtained from a female donor with papillary thyroid cancer or a benign thyroid nodule (not recorded which). Some clones in this sample may be carry-over from other donors' samples.

This clone occurred a few times. The genes are TRBV28 and TRBJ2-1, with TRBD2 identical over 8 bases. In germline, CDR1 is MDHEN, CDR2 SYDVKM. The V and J ends lost 5 bases and 2 bases, in that order; junction bases with no gene match: 17. The CDR3 totals 19 residues. CDR3 in DNA: TGTGCCAGCAGTCCATCTACCGTCATAGCGGGAACGACCTACAATGAGCAGTTCTTC. Protein sequence: CASSPSTVIAGTTYNEQFF.

This clone was observed many times. The chain carries TRBV9 and TRBJ1-6; perhaps TRBD1 as D (5 bases). CDR3 length: 15 amino acids. V gave up 4 bases and J gave up 5 bases, with 13 bases separating them. From germline, CDR1 is SGDLS and CDR2 YYNGEE. The CDR3 region has the DNA TGTGCCAGCAGCCCTCAGGGTGGTGATAATTCACCCCTCCACTTT. Encoded protein: CASSPQGGDNSPLHF. Complete variable domain (other parts from reference TRBV9 and TRBJ1-6): DSGVTQTPKHLITATGQRVTLRCSPRSGDLSVYWYQQSLDQGLQFLIQYYNGEERAKGNILERFSAQQFPDLHSELNLSSLELGDSALYFCASSPQGGDNSPLHFGNGTRLTVT.